Presented here are 22 T cell receptor beta chains from one specimen sequenced in a study of cytomegalovirus exposure and HLA in healthy donors. The PCR contained 60 Vbeta and 13 Jbeta primers. Method: immunoSEQ multiplex PCR; TCRdb's copy keeps in-frame clones and lacks some. The sample lists 190,000 or so clones; about four fifths were seen once. Sequencing was done on a sample of PBMCs. The receptor set was obtained from a woman in her fifties or sixties in good health and CMV-seropositive.

The rearrangement uses TRBV6-1 and TRBJ1-2; the D gene is possibly TRBD1 (5 bases). In germline, CDR1 is MNHNS, CDR2 SASEGT. The CDR3 runs 14 residues. V gave up 7 bases and J gave up 2 bases, with 14 bases separating them. CDR3 residues: CASTPGQVNYGYTF. CDR3 nucleotides: TGTGCCAGCACCCCAGGGCAGGTGAACTATGGCTACACCTTC.

This rearrangement joins TRBV6-5 to TRBJ1-5, with D maybe TRBD1 (6 bases). Germline CDR1 is MNHEY and CDR2 is SVGAGI. The CDR3 extends over 15 amino acids. V was clipped by 6 bases and J by 3 bases, with 15 bases between them. The CDR3 DNA reads TGTGCCAGCAGGATAACAGGGAGAGACAATCAGCCCCAGCATTTT. It encodes CASRITGRDNQPQHF.

V is TRBV5-5 and J is TRBJ1-4; D is unclear. The CDR3 loop spans 15 amino acids. Germline loops: CDR1 SGHKS, CDR2 YYEKEE (reference sequence). V was trimmed by 2 bases and J by 3 bases, leaving 11 bases between them. In DNA form, the CDR3 reads TGTGCCAGCAGCTTACCAACCGGGGCTAATGAAAAACTGTTTTTT. This encodes CASSLPTGANEKLFF.

The rearrangement uses TRBV7-8 and TRBJ2-1, with 7 bases identical to TRBD1. Germline-derived CDR1 and CDR2 are SGHVS and FQNEAQ. Trimming took 5 bases from V and 5 from J; bases not matched to a gene: 6. The CDR3 loop spans 14 amino acids. This chain's CDR3 is CASSRDREDNEQFF. DNA for the CDR3: TGTGCCAGCAGCCGTGACAGGGAAGACAATGAGCAGTTCTTC.

The V and J genes are TRBV27 and TRBJ1-2; no firm D call. V lost 6 bases to trimming and J lost 4 bases, with 18 bases between them. The CDR3 loop spans 15 amino acids. Germline CDR1 MNHEY, CDR2 SMNVEV (reference sequence). The CDR3 bases are TGTGCCAGCAGAGTCCAGGTTGGCCTGGGCTATGGCTACACCTTC. It translates to CASRVQVGLGYGYTF.

This chain joins TRBV5-6 and TRBJ2-5; the D is unclear. Per germline, CDR1 SGHDT and CDR2 YYEEEE. The CDR3 totals 12 residues. V lost 6 bases and J lost 5, with 11 bases in between. DNA of the CDR3: TGTGCCAGCACCCTCCTGCGGGAGACCCAGTACTTC. Residues: CASTLLRETQYF.

This clone has just one count. V usage is TRBV5-1 and J usage is TRBJ2-3; 11 nucleotides match TRBD2. The CDR3 has 18 amino acids. Looked up from germline, CDR1 is SGHRS and CDR2 is YFSETQ. The ends lost 0 bases at V and 0 bases at J; junction bases unmatched: 6. CDR3 DNA sequence: TGCGCCAGCAGCTTGGGTACTAGCGGGGGCCCTAGCACAGATACGCAGTATTTT. Translated, it gives CASSLGTSGGPSTDTQYF.

V gene TRBV4-1 combines with J gene TRBJ2-7; the match to TRBD1 covers 10 bases. This CDR3 region has 16 residues. Germline values: CDR1 MGHRA, CDR2 YSYEKL. Trimming cost V 0 bases and J 3 bases; bases outside gene matches: 5. Written as DNA, the CDR3 is TGCGCCAGCAGCCAAGAAGATCGGACAGGGGGCTACGAGCAGTACTTC. Translation gives CASSQEDRTGGYEQYF.

The rearrangement uses TRBV11-2 and TRBJ1-4, with 7 bases lining up with TRBD1. Germline CDR1 reads SGHAT; CDR2 reads FQNNGV. The CDR3 totals 14 residues. V lost 5 bases to trimming and J lost 5 bases; unmatched junction nucleotides: 5. CDR3: CASSTGTENEKLFF. The CDR3, as DNA: TGTGCCAGCAGCACCGGGACAGAGAATGAAAAACTGTTTTTT.

This clone came up many times. The rearrangement links TRBV19 to TRBJ2-3; 7 bases line up with TRBD1. This CDR3 contains 14 residues. V lost 3 bases to trimming and J lost 1 base; unmatched junction nucleotides: 1. Germline lookup yields CDR1 LNHDA and CDR2 SQIVND (reference sequence). The chain's CDR3 is CASSIGQGTDTQYF. Written as DNA, the CDR3 is TGTGCCAGTAGTATCGGACAGGGCACAGATACGCAGTATTTT.

In DNA form, the CDR3 reads TGTGCCAGCAGTTACAGGGGAGCGCAGTATTTT. Translated: CASSYRGAQYF. The gene calls are TRBV28 and TRBJ2-3; TRBD1 matches at 7 bases. J gave up 10 bases and V 4 bases, and 2 bases lay outside the gene matches. The V gene's germline CDR1 is MDHEN and CDR2 SYDVKM. This CDR3 has 11 amino acids. Using reference TRBV28 and TRBJ2-3 for the parts outside the CDR3, the full variable domain is DVKVTQSSRYLVKRTGEKVFLECVQDMDHENMFWYRQDPGLGLRLIYFSYDVKMKEKGDIPEGYSVSREKKERFSLILESASTNQTSMYLCASSYRGAQYFGPGTRLTVL.

The chain carries TRBV30 and TRBJ1-2; D unresolved. Trimming removed 0 bases at V and 2 bases at J, with 13 bases between. Germline CDR1 GTSNPN, CDR2 SVGIG (reference sequence). CDR3 length: 15 residues. The CDR3 nucleotides read TGTGCCTGGAGTGTACCGAGGGCGAGAAACTATGGCTACACCTTC. Protein sequence: CAWSVPRARNYGYTF.

V and J are TRBV7-9 and TRBJ1-4; TRBD1 agrees at 7 bases. V dropped 4 bases and J dropped 4; count of bases not matched to a gene: 9. In germline, CDR1 is SEHNR, CDR2 FQNEAQ (reference sequence). CDR3 length: 16 amino acids. Here the CDR3 DNA reads TGTGCCAGCAGCTCAGGGGGGCAGAGTATTAATGAAAAACTGTTTTTT. This codes for CASSSGGQSINEKLFF.

The gene calls are TRBV4-2 and TRBJ1-3; a weak D match, TRBD1 (6 bases). Trimming took off 1 base at V and 8 bases at J, with 18 bases between the two ends. The CDR3 is 16 amino acids. Looked up from germline, CDR1 is LGHNA and CDR2 is YNFKEQ. CDR3 loop: CASSQGFNRARDTIYF. CDR3 DNA: TGTGCCAGCAGCCAAGGATTTAACAGGGCAAGAGACACCATATATTTT.

The chain has TRBV6-1 and TRBJ1-3, with D possibly matching TRBD1 (6 bases). This CDR3 comprises 12 residues. V shed 6 bases and J shed 4 bases, with 7 bases lying between them. Germline loops: CDR1 MNHNS, CDR2 SASEGT. The CDR3: CASRTGGNTIYF. The CDR3 nucleotides read TGTGCCAGCAGGACAGGCGGAAACACCATATATTTT.

The chain couples TRBV6-1 to TRBJ1-2; D possibly corresponds to TRBD1 (5 bases). The V end was cut by 6 bases, the J end by 2 bases, with 13 bases between. Germline V gene data show CDR1 as MNHNS and CDR2 as SASEGT. This CDR3 spans 14 amino acids. The DNA of the CDR3 is TGTGCCAGCAGAAGGCAGGACACCAACTATGGCTACACCTTC. Translating gives CASRRQDTNYGYTF.

The chain links TRBV5-1 to TRBJ1-3; TRBD1 aligns across 7 bases. The trim removed 4 bases at V and 1 base at J, leaving 2 bases unmatched. This CDR3 region has 14 residues. The V gene's germline CDR1 is SGHRS and CDR2 YFSETQ. The CDR3 is CASSQTGSGNTIYF. CDR3 DNA: TGCGCCAGCAGCCAGACAGGGTCTGGAAACACCATATATTTT.

V and J are TRBV5-6 and TRBJ2-2; 11 bases agree with TRBD1. This CDR3 contains 17 residues. Germline CDR1 is SGHDT and CDR2 is YYEEEE. Trimming took 0 bases from V and 1 from J; bases not matched to a gene: 2. CDR3 in amino acids: CASSLEGQGGNTGELFF. The DNA for the CDR3 is TGTGCCAGCAGCTTGGAGGGACAGGGGGGGAACACCGGGGAGCTGTTTTTT.

The chain uses TRBV28 and TRBJ1-6, with D possibly matching TRBD1 (6 bases). Germline CDR1 reads MDHEN; CDR2 reads SYDVKM. CDR3 size: 14 residues. The ends were cut back, 4 bases at V and 7 bases at J, with 11 bases in the middle. The CDR3: CASSSGQLNSPLHF. The CDR3 nucleotides read TGTGCCAGCAGTTCAGGACAGCTAAATTCACCCCTCCACTTT.

This clone was seen just once. The chain employs TRBV7-9 and TRBJ1-4, with a weak D call TRBD1 (5 bases). V shed 6 bases and J shed 0 bases, with 11 bases lying between them. From germline, CDR1 is SEHNR and CDR2 FQNEAQ (reference sequence). The CDR3 runs to 15 residues. This chain's CDR3 is CASRVGEATNEKLFF. In nucleotides, the CDR3 is TGTGCCAGCAGAGTAGGGGAGGCAACTAATGAAAAACTGTTTTTT.

The chain combines TRBV28 with TRBJ2-2; 8 nucleotides match TRBD1. V dropped 2 bases and J dropped 0; count of bases not matched to a gene: 2. This CDR3 is built from 16 residues. Per the germline V gene, CDR1 is MDHEN and CDR2 is SYDVKM. The CDR3 region has the DNA TGTGCCAGCAGTTTAGGGACAGGAGCGAACACCGGGGAGCTGTTTTTT. Its translation: CASSLGTGANTGELFF.

J is TRBJ2-5 and V is TRBV18; no clear D. CDR1 KGHSH and CDR2 LQKENI come from the germline V gene. Trimming removed 2 bases from V and 4 bases from J, with 14 bases in between. The CDR3 runs 15 residues. CDR3 amino acids: CASSPGIGVGETQYF. The CDR3 DNA follows: TGTGCCAGCTCACCAGGTATAGGAGTCGGAGAGACCCAGTACTTC.